This T cell receptor beta chain came from a study of blood T cell repertoires in COVID-19 (dated by TCRdb to 2018 to 2020). Notes on the research overall: Samples covering the acute and convalescent phases of COVID-19 were provided by collaborators in the United States, Italy and Spain. The material from the prospective study consisted of cDNA or gDNA derived from T cells, B-cell-depleted T cells, or PBMCs. Deeply sampled blood TCRbeta repertoires from subjects exposed to, actively infected with, or recovered from COVID-19 were included in the dataset. The repertoires were released in a freely available public database meant as a resource for research on the immune response to SARS-CoV-2. The samples were drawn from the first 160 participants of the ongoing ImmuneRACE study and from over a thousand subjects provided by 6 global collaborators. A de-identified subject ID, COVID-19 status, age in years and sex were almost always included in the sample metadata. HLA class I and class II types, where available, came from metadata supplied by the sample provider rather than from assay-based typing.

Participants in the prospective study were aged roughly 18 to 89 years, lived in under 30 United States geographic areas, and enrolled through a virtual design. To assign participants to cohorts, the prospective study relied on clinical history that participants themselves reported in a screening survey and a study questionnaire. In the prospective study, mobile phlebotomists collected whole blood, serum and a nasopharyngeal or oropharyngeal swab from each participant. Over a roughly 2-month period, participants in the prospective study had the option of providing additional blood draws and questionnaires. Blood samples from the prospective study were shipped frozen or at room temperature prior to DNA extraction. About this clone itself: The target of this receptor is not known. Base-call qualities are not available, and no considerably larger clone is one nucleotide away.

Including the terminal cysteine and phenylalanine, the CDR3 comprises 14 residues. The sequence is cut down to CDR3 DNA, 42 bases in frame from base 1. The junction carries 9 bases between V and J, which are trimmed by 0 bases and 6 bases respectively. CDR1 and CDR2 were assigned from the germline V gene as MGHRA and YSYEKL. On the study overall, not on this receptor specifically: Clinical and demographic metadata were provided uncurated, with the amount varying by source and participant.

TCRbeta CDR3 regions were amplified from genomic DNA using the immunoSEQ Assay, a bias-controlled multiplex PCR. On the authors' methods: Nucleated cell counts per sample were estimated from amplification of reference gene primers within the assay. Sequence reads were collapsed and filtered to measure the absolute abundance of every unique TCRbeta CDR3 rearrangement. For each sample, productive Simpson clonality was calculated as the square root of Simpson's diversity index across productive rearrangements. TCRdb obtained this table from immuneACCESS and retained in-frame rearrangements with V and J assigned. These tables miss some clones; where compared with another copy, unresolved V genes account for less than half of the shortfall, and the remainder is unexplained. V and J calls plus clone size are reproduced from that table; the DNA served to infer D and trimming. A total of about 210,000 clones appear in this sample, approximately 80% of them only once. Clones ranked in the top ten supply 8.5% to 10% of the sample.

The clonotype was recovered from a woman between 45 and 65 years old with acute COVID-19. Recombination linked TRBV4-1 to TRBJ2-1; the D gene lacks a confident call. Sequencing was performed on PBMCs or T cells enriched from blood (not recorded which). CDR3 reads: CASSQEARPNEQFF. The nucleotides are TGCGCCAGCAGCCAAGAAGCTAGGCCCAATGAGCAGTTCTTC.